A single sample is the source of the 5 T cell receptor beta chains below, sequenced in a study of blood T cell repertoires in COVID-19. Clones were sequenced by immunoSEQ multiplex PCR, and TCRdb holds only the in-frame ones, with some missing. The sample shows around 290,000 clones, roughly 90% of them seen only once. The sequenced sample consisted of peripheral blood. These receptors were collected from a woman in her twenties or thirties with COVID-19, enrolled during active disease.

This chain joins TRBV29-1 and TRBJ2-2, with 7 bases that match TRBD2. The CDR3 is 12 amino acids. With 4 bases clipped from V and 8 bases from J, the junction kept 4 bases outside the gene matches. Germline CDR1 reads SQVTM; CDR2 reads ANQGSEA. In DNA form, the CDR3 reads TGCAGCGTTGTGCGGGGGAGTGGGGAGCTGTTTTTT. Its protein product is CSVVRGSGELFF.

The chain uses TRBV5-4 and TRBJ1-6; TRBD1 might be the D (6 bases). The V and J ends lost 0 bases and 7 bases respectively, with 17 bases between them. Germline lookup yields CDR1 SGHNT and CDR2 YYREEE (reference sequence). The CDR3 is made up of 17 amino acids. CDR3 in DNA: TGTGCCAGCAGCTTGGGGGGCAGGGGTGACTGGAATTCACCCCTCCACTTT. Amino acids: CASSLGGRGDWNSPLHF.

V is TRBV2 and J is TRBJ2-2, with a tentative D call TRBD1 (6 bases). There are 14 residues in the CDR3. Germline V gene sequence: CDR1 SNHLY, CDR2 FYNNEI. Between the trimmed V and J ends, which lost 4 bases and 1 base, there was a span of 7 bases. The CDR3 DNA sequence: TGTGCCAGCAGTGCGGACAGGAACACCGGGGAGCTGTTTTTT. Protein sequence: CASSADRNTGELFF. The full variable domain, completed using reference TRBV2 and TRBJ2-2, is EPEVTQTPSHQVTQMGQEVILRCVPISNHLYFYWYRQILGQKVEFLVSFYNNEISEKSEIFDDQFSVERPDGSNFTLKIRSTKLEDSAMYFCASSADRNTGELFFGEGSRLTVL.

The chain has TRBV27 and TRBJ2-1; D call uncertain. V lost 3 bases to trimming and J lost 6 bases, with 24 bases between them. The CDR3 is 18 residues long. Germline V gene sequence: CDR1 MNHEY, CDR2 SMNVEV (reference sequence). In DNA, the CDR3 is TGTGCCAGCAGTTTCTCCCCCTTGCGGCAATTGAATCTCAATGAGCAGTTCTTC. Translated, it gives CASSFSPLRQLNLNEQFF.

This chain connects TRBV10-3 to TRBJ1-1; maybe TRBD1 (6 bases). The CDR3 is 13 residues long. Germline lookup yields CDR1 ENHRY and CDR2 SYGVKD. The V end was cut by 7 bases, the J end by 4 bases, with 13 bases between. CDR3 in amino acids: CAITTGQGTEAFF. The DNA for the CDR3 is TGTGCCATCACCACAGGGCAGGGCACTGAAGCTTTCTTT.